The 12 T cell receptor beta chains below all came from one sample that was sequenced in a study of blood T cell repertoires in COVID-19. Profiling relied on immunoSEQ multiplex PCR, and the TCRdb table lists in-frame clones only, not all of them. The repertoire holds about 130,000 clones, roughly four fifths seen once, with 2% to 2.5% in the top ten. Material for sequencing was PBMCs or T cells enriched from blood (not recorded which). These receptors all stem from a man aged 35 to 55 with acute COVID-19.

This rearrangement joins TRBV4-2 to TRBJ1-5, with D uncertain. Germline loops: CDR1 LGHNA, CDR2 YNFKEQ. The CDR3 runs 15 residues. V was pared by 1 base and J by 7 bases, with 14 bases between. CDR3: CASSQVGGQQQPQHF. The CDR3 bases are TGTGCCAGCAGCCAAGTCGGAGGGCAACAGCAGCCCCAGCATTTT.

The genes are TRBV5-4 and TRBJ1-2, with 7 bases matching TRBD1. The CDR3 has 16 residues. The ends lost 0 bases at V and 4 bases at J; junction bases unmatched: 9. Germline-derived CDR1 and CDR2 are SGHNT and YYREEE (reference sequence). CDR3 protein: CASSLGEGARSYGYTF. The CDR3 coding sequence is TGTGCCAGCAGCTTGGGAGAGGGGGCAAGATCCTATGGCTACACCTTC. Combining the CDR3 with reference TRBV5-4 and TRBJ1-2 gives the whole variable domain ETGVTQSPTHLIKTRGQQVTLRCSSQSGHNTVSWYQQALGQGPQFIFQYYREEENGRGNFPPRFSGLQFPNYSSELNVNALELDDSALYLCASSLGEGARSYGYTFGSGTRLTVV.

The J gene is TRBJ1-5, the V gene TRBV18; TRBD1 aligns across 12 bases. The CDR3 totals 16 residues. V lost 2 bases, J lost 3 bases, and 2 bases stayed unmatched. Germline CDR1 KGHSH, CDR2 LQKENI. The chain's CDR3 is CASSPGTGGNNQPQHF. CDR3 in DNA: TGTGCCAGCTCACCAGGGACAGGGGGCAACAATCAGCCCCAGCATTTT.

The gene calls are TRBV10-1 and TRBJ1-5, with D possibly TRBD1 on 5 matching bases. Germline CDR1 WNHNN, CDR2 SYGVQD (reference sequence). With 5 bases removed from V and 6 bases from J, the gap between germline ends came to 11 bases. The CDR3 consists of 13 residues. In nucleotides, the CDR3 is TGCGCCAGCAGTCCAGGGATTGGTCAGCCCCAGCATTTT. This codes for CASSPGIGQPQHF.

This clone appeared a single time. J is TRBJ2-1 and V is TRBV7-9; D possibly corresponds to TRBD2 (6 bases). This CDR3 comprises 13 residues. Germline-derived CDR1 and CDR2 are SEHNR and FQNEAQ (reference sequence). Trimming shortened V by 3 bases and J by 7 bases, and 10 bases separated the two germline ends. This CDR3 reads CASSFPGVNEQFF. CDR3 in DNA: TGTGCCAGCAGCTTTCCGGGAGTGAATGAGCAGTTCTTC.

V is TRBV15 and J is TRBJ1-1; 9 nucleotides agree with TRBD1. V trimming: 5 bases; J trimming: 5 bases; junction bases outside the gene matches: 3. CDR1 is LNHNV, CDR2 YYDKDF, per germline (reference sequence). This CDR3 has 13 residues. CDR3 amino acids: CATSDGTGTEAFF. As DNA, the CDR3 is TGTGCCACCAGCGACGGGACAGGGACTGAAGCTTTCTTT.

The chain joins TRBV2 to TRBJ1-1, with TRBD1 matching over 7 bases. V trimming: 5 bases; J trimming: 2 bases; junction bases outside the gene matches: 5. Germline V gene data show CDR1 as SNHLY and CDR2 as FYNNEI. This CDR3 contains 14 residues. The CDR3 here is CASSSDRVNTEAFF. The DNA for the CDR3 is TGTGCCAGCAGTTCCGACAGGGTCAACACTGAAGCTTTCTTT.

For the CDR3, the DNA is TGTGCCAGCAATTTTGCCGCTTACACAGGGAATGAGCAGTTCTTC. The encoded protein is CASNFAAYTGNEQFF. The chain employs TRBV28 and TRBJ2-1; tentative D call: TRBD1 (6 bases). The CDR3 loop spans 15 amino acids. Germline CDR1 and CDR2: MDHEN and SYDVKM. The V gene lost 7 bases and the J gene lost 7 bases, with 20 bases spanning the gap.

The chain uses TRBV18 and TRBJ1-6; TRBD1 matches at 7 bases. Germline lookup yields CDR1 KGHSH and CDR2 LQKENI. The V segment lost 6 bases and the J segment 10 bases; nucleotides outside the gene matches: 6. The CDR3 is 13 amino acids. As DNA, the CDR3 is TGTGCCAGCTCCCGCGACAGGGACTCACCCCTCCACTTT. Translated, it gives CASSRDRDSPLHF.

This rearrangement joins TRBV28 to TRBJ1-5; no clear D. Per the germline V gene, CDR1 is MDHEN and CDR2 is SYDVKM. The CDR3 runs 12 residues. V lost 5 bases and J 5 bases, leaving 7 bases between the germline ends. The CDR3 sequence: CASSRRDQPQHF. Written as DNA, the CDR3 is TGTGCCAGCAGTCGCCGGGATCAGCCCCAGCATTTT.

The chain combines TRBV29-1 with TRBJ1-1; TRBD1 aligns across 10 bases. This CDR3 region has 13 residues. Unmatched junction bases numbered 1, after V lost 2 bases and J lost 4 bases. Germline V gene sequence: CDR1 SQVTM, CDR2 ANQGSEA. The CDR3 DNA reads TGCAGCGTTGAATGGACAGGGGGCACTGAAGCTTTCTTT. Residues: CSVEWTGGTEAFF.

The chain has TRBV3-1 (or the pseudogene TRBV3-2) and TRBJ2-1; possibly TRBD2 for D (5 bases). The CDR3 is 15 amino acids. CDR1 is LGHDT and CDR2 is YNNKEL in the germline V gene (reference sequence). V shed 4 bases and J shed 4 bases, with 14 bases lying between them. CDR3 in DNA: TGTGCCAGCAGCCCCTTCGCGGGTGGATACAATGAGCAGTTCTTC. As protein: CASSPFAGGYNEQFF.